These 29 T cell receptor beta chains originate from one sample sequenced in a study of blood T cell repertoires in COVID-19. This table comes from immunoSEQ multiplex PCR, and its TCRdb copy is limited to in-frame clones, with some not included. The top ten hold less than 2.5% of the sample, which has 280,000 or so clones, about 86% seen once. The sequenced sample consisted of peripheral blood. The receptor set was obtained from a woman aged 25 to 45 who had recovered from COVID-19.

This chain joins TRBV2 and TRBJ1-5; D is perhaps TRBD1 (5 bases). Germline-derived CDR1 and CDR2 are SNHLY and FYNNEI. V was trimmed by 10 bases and J by 0 bases, leaving 13 bases between them. The CDR3 covers 14 residues. The CDR3 here is CATKLRDSNQPQHF. CDR3 sequence (DNA): TGTGCCACCAAGCTCAGGGATAGCAATCAGCCCCAGCATTTT.

V usage is TRBV3-1 (or the pseudogene TRBV3-2) and J usage is TRBJ1-5; 10 bases align to TRBD1. The V and J ends lost 5 bases and 7 bases, in that order; junction bases with no gene match: 2. There are 13 residues in the CDR3. CDR1 is LGHDT and CDR2 is YNNKEL in the germline V gene (reference sequence). CDR3 DNA sequence: TGTGCCAGCAGCGCGGGACAGGGGCAGCCCCAGCATTTT. Translation: CASSAGQGQPQHF.

The rearrangement uses TRBV15 and TRBJ2-1, with unresolved D. Looked up from germline, CDR1 is LNHNV and CDR2 is YYDKDF (reference sequence). Trimming removed 0 bases at V and 0 bases at J, with 21 bases between. The CDR3 runs 20 residues. The CDR3 loop reads CATSRDPPRPPQSSYNEQFF. The CDR3 nucleotides are TGTGCCACCAGCAGAGATCCGCCGAGGCCGCCCCAGAGCTCCTACAATGAGCAGTTCTTC.

V is TRBV5-4 and J is TRBJ2-1; 8 nucleotides line up with TRBD1. This CDR3 has 15 amino acids. Germline V gives CDR1 SGHNT, CDR2 YYREEE (reference sequence). V lost 4 bases and J lost 2; bases outside the gene matches: 5. The CDR3 protein is CASSRMTGAYNEQFF. The CDR3 nucleotides are TGTGCCAGCAGCCGAATGACAGGGGCCTACAATGAGCAGTTCTTC.

Of note for this clone: One junction end disagrees with the germline gene, perhaps due to a read error. The J gene is TRBJ2-5, the V gene TRBV12-3 or TRBV12-4; D is possibly TRBD2 (5 bases). This CDR3 is 12 amino acids long. The CDR3 sequence: CASSQISGGRDF. The CDR3 DNA reads TGTGCCAGCAGTCAAATCAGTGGAGGACGCGACTTC.

This clone was recorded once. The chain is built from TRBV29-1 and TRBJ1-2; D remains unclear. V lost 4 bases and J 7 bases, leaving 16 bases between the germline ends. The CDR3 contains 13 residues. CDR1 and CDR2 from the germline V gene are SQVTM and ANQGSEA. CDR3 in DNA: TGCAGCGTTGTGTCTACAGTCTCCGCTGGCTACACCTTC. Protein product: CSVVSTVSAGYTF.

There are a few counts of this clone. The chain recombines TRBV5-4 with TRBJ1-6; 7 bases match TRBD1. The V gene end was trimmed by 3 bases and the J gene end by 10 bases; junction bases not matched to a gene: 7. Germline lookup yields CDR1 SGHNT and CDR2 YYREEE (reference sequence). CDR3 length equals 14 residues. The CDR3 here is CASSSTGKGSPLHF. The CDR3 nucleotides are TGTGCCAGCAGCTCGACAGGGAAGGGCTCACCCCTCCACTTT.

This chain's CDR3 is CASSQPPLGDIQYF. The CDR3 nucleotides are TGTGCCAGCAGCCAACCCCCCCTCGGGGACATTCAGTACTTC. The chain has TRBV7-2 and TRBJ2-4; D might be TRBD2 (5 bases). This CDR3 comprises 14 residues. Germline V gene data show CDR1 as SGHTA and CDR2 as FQGNSA. The V end was cut by 5 bases, the J end by 8 bases, with 16 bases between.

This chain uses TRBV9 with TRBJ1-4, with D uncertain. The CDR3 spans 15 residues. Germline CDR1 reads SGDLS; CDR2 reads YYNGEE. Trimming took off 1 base at V and 6 bases at J, with 13 bases between the two ends. The DNA of the CDR3 is TGTGCCAGCAGCGTATCCATTGGGCAGTATGAAAAACTGTTTTTT. This gives the protein CASSVSIGQYEKLFF.

The gene calls are TRBV9 and TRBJ2-1, with D possibly TRBD2 on 6 matching bases. The V end lost 4 bases, the J end lost 2 bases, and 13 bases lay between the germline ends. Looked up from germline, CDR1 is SGDLS and CDR2 is YYNGEE. CDR3 size: 15 residues. The CDR3 loop reads CASSRGMGAYNEQFF. In DNA form, the CDR3 reads TGTGCCAGCAGCCGGGGGATGGGAGCCTACAATGAGCAGTTCTTC.

DNA for the CDR3: TGTGCCAGCAGCTCCAGGCTAGCGGGACCGAATGAGCAGTTCTTC. Translating gives CASSSRLAGPNEQFF. The rearrangement links TRBV11-3 to TRBJ2-1; 9 nucleotides agree with TRBD2. The J segment lost 7 bases and the V segment lost 4 bases, leaving 8 bases of the junction unmatched. There are 15 residues in the CDR3. In germline, CDR1 is SGHNT, CDR2 YENEEA.

This rearrangement joins TRBV6-2 or TRBV6-3 to TRBJ2-2; maybe TRBD2 (7 bases). Per germline, CDR1 MNHEY and CDR2 SVGEGT. The CDR3 consists of 16 residues. Trimming left V 2 bases short and J 2 bases short, with 12 bases between. In DNA form, the CDR3 reads TGTGCCAGCAGTTACCCTAGGGGGGGTAACACCGGGGAGCTGTTTTTT. Its translation is CASSYPRGGNTGELFF.

The rearrangement joins TRBV7-2 to TRBJ1-3; D is ambiguous. CDR1 SGHTA and CDR2 FQGNSA come from the germline V gene. Trimming cost V 5 bases and J 2 bases, with 13 bases left between them. The CDR3 runs to 15 residues. The CDR3, as DNA: TGTGCCAGCAGCCACGAGGTCGTCCCTGGAAACACCATATATTTT. Translated: CASSHEVVPGNTIYF.

CDR3 in amino acids: CTSSQGGTSGRTYYEQYF. CDR3 DNA sequence: TGCACCAGCAGCCAAGGGGGGACTAGCGGGAGGACATACTACGAGCAGTACTTC. The chain uses TRBV1 and TRBJ2-7; TRBD2, as called in the table, went unchecked against the DNA. TRBV1 represents a pseudogene. The CDR3 has 18 amino acids.

The chain couples TRBV6-5 to TRBJ2-1; D is perhaps TRBD2 (5 bases). Germline CDR1 reads MNHEY; CDR2 reads SVGAGI. Trimming pared 6 bases from V and 4 bases from J, leaving 16 bases between. The CDR3 runs to 15 residues. The CDR3 is CASRARLSGYNEQFF. The CDR3 coding sequence is TGTGCCAGCAGGGCAAGACTGTCGGGGTACAATGAGCAGTTCTTC.

The rearrangement joins TRBV6-1 to TRBJ2-1, with 8 bases matching TRBD1. Unmatched junction bases numbered 13, after V lost 2 bases and J lost 7 bases. This CDR3 region has 17 residues. Germline CDR1 is MNHNS and CDR2 is SASEGT. The CDR3 is CASSEYKVGQGRNEQFF. The CDR3 DNA follows: TGTGCCAGCAGTGAATATAAAGTCGGACAGGGCAGGAATGAGCAGTTCTTC.

The V and J genes are TRBV6-1 and TRBJ1-4; D call uncertain. This CDR3 is 14 amino acids long. CDR1 is MNHNS, CDR2 SASEGT, per germline. The V end lost 2 bases, the J end lost 1 base, and 5 bases lay between the germline ends. The CDR3 DNA follows: TGTGCCAGCAGTGAACGGGGAACTAATGAAAAACTGTTTTTT. Translation: CASSERGTNEKLFF.

The rearrangement links TRBV6-6 to TRBJ1-4; 10 bases match TRBD1. CDR1 is MNHNY and CDR2 is SVGAGI in the germline V gene (reference sequence). J gave up 6 bases and V 5 bases, and 6 bases lay outside the gene matches. The CDR3 has 15 residues. CDR3 sequence (DNA): TGTGCCAGCAGTCCTAGGGACAGGGGAGATGAAAAACTGTTTTTT. It translates to CASSPRDRGDEKLFF.

CDR3 nucleotides: TGCGCCAGCAGCCAGGCCGCTTCCAACGAAAAACTGTTTTTT. Translated, it gives CASSQAASNEKLFF. The rearrangement uses TRBV4-1 and TRBJ1-4; D ambiguous. Germline CDR1 and CDR2: MGHRA and YSYEKL. The V and J ends lost 3 bases and 8 bases respectively, with 13 bases between them. The CDR3 extends over 14 amino acids.

This chain uses TRBV28 with TRBJ1-4, with D possibly being TRBD1 (6 bases). Germline V CDR1 and CDR2: MDHEN, SYDVKM. The CDR3 covers 14 residues. V lost 5 bases to trimming and J lost 8 bases, with 15 bases between them. CDR3 bases: TGTGCCAGCAGTGGGACACCCCTCCGGGAAAAACTGTTTTTT. This encodes CASSGTPLREKLFF.

The chain is built from TRBV19 and TRBJ1-5, with 8 bases matching TRBD1. The CDR3 length is 17 residues. Germline V gives CDR1 LNHDA, CDR2 SQIVND (reference sequence). V trimming: 1 base; J trimming: 1 base; junction bases outside the gene matches: 6. The CDR3 reads CASSIGQGASSNQPQHF. In nucleotides, the CDR3 is TGTGCCAGTAGTATAGGGCAGGGGGCTTCGAGCAATCAGCCCCAGCATTTT. Full variable domain (rest looked up from reference TRBV19 and TRBJ1-5): DGGITQSPKYLFRKEGQNVTLSCEQNLNHDAMYWYRQDPGQGLRLIYYSQIVNDFQKGDIAEGYSVSREKKESFPLTVTSAQKNPTAFYLCASSIGQGASSNQPQHFGDGTRLSIL.

The chain couples TRBV11-2 to TRBJ1-4; the D is unclear. Germline loops: CDR1 SGHAT, CDR2 FQNNGV. Trimming took off 0 bases at V and 2 bases at J, with 13 bases between the two ends. The CDR3 contains 17 residues. CDR3 sequence: CASSLDIAGYTNEKLFF. CDR3 nucleotides: TGTGCCAGCAGCTTAGACATCGCGGGGTACACTAATGAAAAACTGTTTTTT.

The chain carries TRBV1 and TRBJ2-4; the listed D gene, TRBD2, was not tested against the DNA. TRBV1 is a pseudogene segment. CDR3 size: 19 residues. The CDR3 region has the DNA TGCACCAGCAGCCAAGATTTGGCTAGCGGGAGGTGTCCCAAAAACATTCAGTACTTC. Translation: CTSSQDLASGRCPKNIQYF.

The rearrangement uses TRBV7-9 and TRBJ1-6; D is ambiguous. This CDR3 has 13 amino acids. CDR1 is SEHNR and CDR2 is FQNEAQ in the germline V gene (reference sequence). With 4 bases removed from V and 4 bases from J, the gap between germline ends came to 5 bases. DNA of the CDR3: TGTGCCAGCAGCTCAGGATATAATTCACCCCTCCACTTT. Protein sequence: CASSSGYNSPLHF.

This sequence joins TRBV11-2 and TRBJ1-2, with D unresolved. Trimming took 5 bases from V and 13 from J, leaving 14 bases between them. CDR1 SGHAT and CDR2 FQNNGV come from the germline V gene. CDR3 size: 11 residues. The CDR3 DNA sequence: TGTGCCAGCAGCCGCGGGGTGCCTCCCACCTTC. Its translation: CASSRGVPPTF.

This chain joins TRBV12-3 or TRBV12-4 and TRBJ2-5; D might be TRBD2 (7 bases). The CDR3 totals 13 residues. V gave up 4 bases and J gave up 7 bases, with 13 bases separating them. CDR3 region: CASSWGGGATQYF. The CDR3 nucleotides read TGTGCCAGCAGTTGGGGCGGGGGCGCGACCCAGTACTTC.

The sample holds a few counts of this clone. Just one base apart from a much larger clone, this may be a read error. Other DNA sequences in the same sample also yield this CDR3. The chain is built from TRBV7-2 and TRBJ2-2; D gene ambiguous. This CDR3 has 12 residues. CDR1 SGHTA and CDR2 FQGNSA come from the germline V gene. V was cut by 4 bases and J by 3 bases, with 3 bases left in between. The CDR3 DNA reads TGTGCCAGCAGCTCGGACACCGGGGAGCTGTTTTTT. Its translation is CASSSDTGELFF.

In its sample, this clone was seen a few times. Possible read error: a much larger clone is one base away. The chain couples TRBV6-5 to TRBJ2-7, with TRBD1 matching 10 bases. The CDR3 sequence is 14 residues long. V lost 6 bases, J lost 2 bases, and 4 bases stayed unmatched. From germline, CDR1 is MNHEY and CDR2 SVGAGI. CDR3 residues: CASSRTGGPYEQYF. Written as DNA, the CDR3 is TGTGCCAGCAGCAGGACAGGGGGGCCCTACGAGCAGTACTTC.

The gene calls are TRBV19 and TRBJ2-1; 7 bases fit TRBD1. Trimming removed 9 bases from V and 8 bases from J; junction bases left unmatched: 10. CDR1 is LNHDA, CDR2 SQIVND, per germline (reference sequence). The CDR3 contains 13 residues. Here the CDR3 DNA reads TGTGCCAGCGGACAGGAAGATCCCCATGAGCAGTTCTTC. This gives the protein CASGQEDPHEQFF.